The 15 T cell receptor beta chains below all came from one sample that was sequenced in a study of blood T cell repertoires in COVID-19. The data were produced by immunoSEQ multiplex PCR, yet TCRdb's version contains in-frame clones alone and is incomplete. The sample yields approximately 90,000 clones, roughly 80% seen once. Source material: peripheral blood. The receptors here all came from a human donor in a cohort sampled during active COVID-19.

This clone was observed once. The V call is TRBV10-3, the J call TRBJ2-7; 10 bases are a match to TRBD2. J gave up 2 bases and V 3 bases, and 4 bases lay outside the gene matches. The V gene's germline CDR1 is ENHRY and CDR2 SYGVKD. The CDR3 totals 15 residues. CDR3 sequence (DNA): TGTGCCATCAGTGACCCTAGCGGGAGACCCTACGAGCAGTACTTC. Its protein product is CAISDPSGRPYEQYF.

This chain joins TRBV28 and TRBJ2-7, with D uncertain. This CDR3 has 12 amino acids. Deletions cut 2 bases from V and 8 bases from J, with 10 bases between. The germline gives CDR1 MDHEN, CDR2 SYDVKM. CDR3 in amino acids: CASSLLHSKQYF. The CDR3 nucleotides read TGTGCCAGCAGTTTACTCCATTCTAAGCAGTACTTC.

This chain links TRBV7-2 with TRBJ2-7, with D possibly being TRBD1 (8 bases). The CDR3 totals 13 residues. CDR1 is SGHTA, CDR2 FQGNSA, per germline. Deletions cut 1 base from V and 6 bases from J, with 10 bases between. This CDR3 reads CASSLDRGGEQYF. The CDR3 DNA is TGTGCCAGCAGCTTAGACAGGGGGGGCGAGCAGTACTTC.

The chain joins TRBV24-1 to TRBJ2-7, with D maybe TRBD1 (6 bases). In germline, CDR1 is KGHDR, CDR2 SFDVKD. The CDR3 sequence is 11 residues long. Trimming left V 2 bases short and J 11 bases short, with 9 bases between. DNA of the CDR3: TGTGCCACCAGTGATTGGTCAGGGGAGTACTTC. It is translated as CATSDWSGEYF.

V is TRBV6-1 and J is TRBJ2-3; 7 bases agree with TRBD1. CDR3 length equals 16 residues. CDR1 and CDR2 (germline): MNHNS, SASEGT. The V gene end was trimmed by 0 bases and the J gene end by 2 bases; junction bases not matched to a gene: 5. CDR3 sequence: CASSEALGTATDTQYF. The CDR3 bases are TGTGCCAGCAGTGAAGCCTTAGGGACAGCCACAGATACGCAGTATTTT.

The genes are TRBV7-9 and TRBJ2-3, with 8 bases identical to TRBD2. Germline CDR1 and CDR2: SEHNR and FQNEAQ (reference sequence). The CDR3 sequence is 14 residues long. After removal of 5 bases from V and 5 bases from J, the junction contained 6 bases not matched to a gene. The CDR3 spells CASSDVSGIDTQYF. The CDR3 DNA reads as TGTGCCAGCAGCGACGTTAGCGGGATAGATACGCAGTATTTT.

The rearrangement links TRBV7-2 to TRBJ2-7; 7 nucleotides match TRBD2. The CDR3 sequence is 14 residues long. Germline values: CDR1 SGHTA, CDR2 FQGNSA. V shed 5 bases and J 4 bases; nucleotides not matched to a gene: 8. CDR3 protein: CASSPVGGGYEQYF. The CDR3 nucleotides read TGTGCCAGCAGCCCCGTTGGGGGGGGTTACGAGCAGTACTTC.

This chain uses TRBV19 with TRBJ2-3; maybe TRBD2 (6 bases). In germline, CDR1 is LNHDA, CDR2 SQIVND (reference sequence). The CDR3 covers 14 residues. The V end lost 8 bases, the J end lost 3 bases, and 15 bases lay between the germline ends. The CDR3 bases are TGTGCCAGTTCCTGGGGGGATGTTACAGATACGCAGTATTTT. This gives the protein CASSWGDVTDTQYF.

This clone was seen a few times. The chain joins TRBV18 to TRBJ1-1; 8 nucleotides align to TRBD1. V lost 6 bases to trimming and J lost 1 base; unmatched junction nucleotides: 7. Germline assignment: CDR1 KGHSH and CDR2 LQKENI. This CDR3 comprises 15 residues. The CDR3 sequence: CASSPRQGQNTEAFF. CDR3 in DNA: TGTGCCAGCTCGCCGAGACAGGGGCAGAACACTGAAGCTTTCTTT.

This chain uses TRBV27 with TRBJ2-1; maybe TRBD2 (5 bases). Trimming took off 1 base at V and 8 bases at J, with 12 bases between the two ends. This CDR3 comprises 14 residues. Germline CDR1 is MNHEY and CDR2 is SMNVEV (reference sequence). The CDR3 DNA reads TGTGCCAGCAGTTTATTCCCTAGCAGCGATGAGCAGTTCTTC. Protein sequence: CASSLFPSSDEQFF.

The chain uses TRBV9 and TRBJ1-1, with 9 bases lining up with TRBD1. The CDR3 is made up of 15 amino acids. Germline values: CDR1 SGDLS, CDR2 YYNGEE. Losses at the gene ends were 3 bases for V and 4 bases for J; bases not matched to a gene: 7. The CDR3 DNA sequence: TGTGCCAGCAGCGGACCGGGACAGGGAAGCACTGAAGCTTTCTTT. Encoded protein: CASSGPGQGSTEAFF.

This clone came up once. The V gene is TRBV29-1, the J gene TRBJ2-7; D possibly corresponds to TRBD2 (7 bases). Per the germline V gene, CDR1 is SQVTM and CDR2 is ANQGSEA. With 4 bases removed from V and 4 bases from J, the gap between germline ends came to 11 bases. The CDR3 contains 12 residues. The CDR3 DNA reads TGCAGCGTTGTAGGGGGGGTTTACGAGCAGTACTTC. As protein: CSVVGGVYEQYF.

This chain connects TRBV7-8 to TRBJ1-6; 9 positions match TRBD1. The CDR3 contains 16 residues. Germline lookup yields CDR1 SGHVS and CDR2 FQNEAQ. V lost 4 bases and J lost 7; bases outside the gene matches: 8. The CDR3 loop is CASSSQSTGGNSPLHF. The CDR3 bases are TGTGCCAGCAGCTCGCAATCCACAGGGGGCAATTCACCCCTCCACTTT.

This clone was detected a few times. V and J are TRBV20-1 and TRBJ2-1; TRBD1 matches 9 bases. V gave up 3 bases and J gave up 7 bases; unmatched junction bases: 4. The CDR3 is 13 residues long. Germline loops: CDR1 DFQATT, CDR2 SNEGSKA (reference sequence). CDR3 protein: CSASRDRVNEQFF. For the CDR3, the DNA is TGCAGTGCTAGTCGGGACAGGGTGAATGAGCAGTTCTTC.

The chain recombines TRBV29-1 with TRBJ2-1; 8 bases align to TRBD2. Germline lookup yields CDR1 SQVTM and CDR2 ANQGSEA. Trimming cost V 7 bases and J 3 bases; bases outside gene matches: 8. The CDR3 runs 14 residues. CDR3 nucleotide sequence: TGCAGCGGGAATAGCGGGACCTTCTACAATGAGCAGTTCTTC. Translated, it gives CSGNSGTFYNEQFF.